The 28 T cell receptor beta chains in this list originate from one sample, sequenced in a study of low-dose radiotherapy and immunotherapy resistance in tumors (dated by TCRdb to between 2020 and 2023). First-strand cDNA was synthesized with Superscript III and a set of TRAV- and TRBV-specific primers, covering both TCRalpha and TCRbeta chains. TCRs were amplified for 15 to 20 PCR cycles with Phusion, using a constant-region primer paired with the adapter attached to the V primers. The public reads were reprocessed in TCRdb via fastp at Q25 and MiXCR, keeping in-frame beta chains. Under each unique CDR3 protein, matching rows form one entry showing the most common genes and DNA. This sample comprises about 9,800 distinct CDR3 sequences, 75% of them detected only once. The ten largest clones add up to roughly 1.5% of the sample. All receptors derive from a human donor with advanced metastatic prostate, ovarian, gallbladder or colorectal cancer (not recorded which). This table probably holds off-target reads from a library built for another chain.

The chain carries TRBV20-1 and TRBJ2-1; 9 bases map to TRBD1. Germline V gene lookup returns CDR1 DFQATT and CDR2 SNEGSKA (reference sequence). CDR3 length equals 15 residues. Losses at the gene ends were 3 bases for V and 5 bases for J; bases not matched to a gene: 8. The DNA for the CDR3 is TGCAGTGCTAGGGGGCAGGGACAGGGTAACAATGAGCAGTTCTTC. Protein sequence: CSARGQGQGNNEQFF.

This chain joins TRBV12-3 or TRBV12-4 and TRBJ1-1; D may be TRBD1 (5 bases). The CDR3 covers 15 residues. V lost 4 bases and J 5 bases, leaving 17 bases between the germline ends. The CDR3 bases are TGTGCCAGCAGTTCAAGCCGGGACCCAATTACTGAAGCTTTCTTT. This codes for CASSSSRDPITEAFF.

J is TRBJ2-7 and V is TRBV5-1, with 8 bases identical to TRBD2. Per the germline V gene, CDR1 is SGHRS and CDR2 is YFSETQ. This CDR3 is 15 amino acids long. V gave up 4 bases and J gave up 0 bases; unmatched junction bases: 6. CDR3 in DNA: TGCGCCAGCAGCGGATTAGCGGGGTACTCCTACGAGCAGTACTTC. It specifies CASSGLAGYSYEQYF.

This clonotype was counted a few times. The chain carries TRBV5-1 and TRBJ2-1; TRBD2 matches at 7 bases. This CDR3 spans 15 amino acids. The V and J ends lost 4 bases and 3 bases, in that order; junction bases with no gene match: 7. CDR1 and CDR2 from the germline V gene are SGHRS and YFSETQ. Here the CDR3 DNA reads TGCGCCAGCAGCCTGTCTAGCGGAAACTACAATGAGCAGTTCTTC. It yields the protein CASSLSSGNYNEQFF. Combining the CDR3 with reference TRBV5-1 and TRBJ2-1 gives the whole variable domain KAGVTQTPRYLIKTRGQQVTLSCSPISGHRSVSWYQQTPGQGLQFLFEYFSETQRNKGNFPGRFSGRQFSNSRSEMNVSTLELGDSALYLCASSLSSGNYNEQFFGPGTRLTVL.

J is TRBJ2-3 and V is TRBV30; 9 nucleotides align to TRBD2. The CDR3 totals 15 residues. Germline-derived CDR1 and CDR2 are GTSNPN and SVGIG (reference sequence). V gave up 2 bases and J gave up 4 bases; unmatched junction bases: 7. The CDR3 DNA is TGTGCCTGGAGTCAAGTAGCGGGAGTGGCAGATACGCAGTATTTT. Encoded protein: CAWSQVAGVADTQYF.

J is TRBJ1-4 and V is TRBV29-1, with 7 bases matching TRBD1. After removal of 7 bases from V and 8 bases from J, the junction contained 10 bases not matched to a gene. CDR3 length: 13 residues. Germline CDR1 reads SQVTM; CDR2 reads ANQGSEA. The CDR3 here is CSASGTAREKLFF. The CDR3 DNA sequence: TGCAGCGCCTCCGGGACAGCGAGGGAAAAACTGTTTTTT.

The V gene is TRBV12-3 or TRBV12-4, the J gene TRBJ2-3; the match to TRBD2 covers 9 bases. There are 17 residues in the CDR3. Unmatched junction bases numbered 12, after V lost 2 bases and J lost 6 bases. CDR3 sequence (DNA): TGTGCCAGCAGTTTAAGGCTAGCGGGGTCCGGAAGGGATACGCAGTATTTT. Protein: CASSLRLAGSGRDTQYF.

CDR3 sequence (DNA): TGTGCCAGCAGCGGGGCAGGGAGCCACTATAATGAGCAGTTCTTC. Translation: CASSGAGSHYNEQFF. The chain joins TRBV9 to TRBJ2-1, with D possibly called TRBD1 or TRBD2 (5 bases each). This CDR3 region has 15 residues. V was shortened by 3 bases and J by 7 bases, with 17 bases between the two germline ends. The germline CDR1 and CDR2 sequences are SGDLS and YYNGEE.

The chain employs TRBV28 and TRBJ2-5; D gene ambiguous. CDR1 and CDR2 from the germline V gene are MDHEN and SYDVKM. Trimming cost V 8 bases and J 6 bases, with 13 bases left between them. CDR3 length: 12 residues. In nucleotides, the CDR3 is TGTGCCAGCTCCTCTTCAGGACAGACCCAGTACTTC. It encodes CASSSSGQTQYF.

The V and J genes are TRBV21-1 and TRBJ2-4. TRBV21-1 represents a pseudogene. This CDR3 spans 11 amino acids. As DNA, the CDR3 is TGTGCCCGCGAGAGGAGAAACATTCAGTACTTC. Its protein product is CARERRNIQYF.

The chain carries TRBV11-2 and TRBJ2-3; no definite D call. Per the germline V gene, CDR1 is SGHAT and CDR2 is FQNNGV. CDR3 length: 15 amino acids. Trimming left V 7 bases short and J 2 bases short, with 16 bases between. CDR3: CASTPLGLSTDTQYF. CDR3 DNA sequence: TGTGCCAGCACGCCTTTAGGGTTGTCCACAGATACGCAGTATTTT. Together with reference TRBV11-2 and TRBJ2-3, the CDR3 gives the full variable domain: EAGVAQSPRYKIIEKRQSVAFWCNPISGHATLYWYQQILGQGPKLLIQFQNNGVVDDSQLPKDRFSAERLKGVDSTLKIQPAKLEDSAVYLCASTPLGLSTDTQYFGPGTRLTVL.

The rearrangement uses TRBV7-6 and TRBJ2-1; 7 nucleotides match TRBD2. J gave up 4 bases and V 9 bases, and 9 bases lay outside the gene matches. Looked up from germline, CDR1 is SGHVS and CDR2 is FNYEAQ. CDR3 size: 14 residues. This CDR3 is CASGGSGLYNEQFF. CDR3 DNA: TGTGCCAGTGGCGGGAGCGGACTATACAATGAGCAGTTCTTC.

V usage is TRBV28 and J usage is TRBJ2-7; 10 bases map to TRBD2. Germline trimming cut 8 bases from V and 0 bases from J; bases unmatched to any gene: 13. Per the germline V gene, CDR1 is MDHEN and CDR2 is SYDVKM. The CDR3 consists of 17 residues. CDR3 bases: TGTGCCAGCCAAATTAACTCGGGACTAGCGAGCTCCTACGAGCAGTACTTC. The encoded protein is CASQINSGLASSYEQYF.

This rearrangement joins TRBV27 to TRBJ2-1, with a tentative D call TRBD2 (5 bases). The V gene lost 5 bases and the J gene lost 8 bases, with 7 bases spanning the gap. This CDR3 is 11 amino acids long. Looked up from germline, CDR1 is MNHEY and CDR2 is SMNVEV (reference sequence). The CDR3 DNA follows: TGTGCCAGCAGTGAGGGCTATGAGCAGTTCTTC. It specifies CASSEGYEQFF.

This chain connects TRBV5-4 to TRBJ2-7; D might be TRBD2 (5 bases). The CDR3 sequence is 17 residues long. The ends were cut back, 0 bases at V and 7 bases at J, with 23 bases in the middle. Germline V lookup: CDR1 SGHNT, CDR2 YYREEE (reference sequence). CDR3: CASSLGGPQIVWEEQYF. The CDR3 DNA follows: TGTGCCAGCAGCTTGGGCGGACCCCAAATCGTATGGGAGGAGCAGTACTTC.

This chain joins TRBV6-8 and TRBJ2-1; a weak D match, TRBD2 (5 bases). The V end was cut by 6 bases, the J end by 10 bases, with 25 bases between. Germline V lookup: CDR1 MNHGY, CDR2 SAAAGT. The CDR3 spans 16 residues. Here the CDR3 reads CASRLGPGFLTIEQFF. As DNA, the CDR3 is TGTGCCAGCAGGTTAGGACCGGGGTTCTTAACAATAGAGCAGTTCTTC.

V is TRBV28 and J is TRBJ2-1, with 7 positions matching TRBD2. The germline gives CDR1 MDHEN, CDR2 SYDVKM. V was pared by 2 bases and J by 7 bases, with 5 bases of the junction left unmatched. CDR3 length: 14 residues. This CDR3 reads CASSLAGGSNEQFF. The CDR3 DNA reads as TGTGCCAGCAGTTTAGCGGGCGGGAGTAATGAGCAGTTCTTC.

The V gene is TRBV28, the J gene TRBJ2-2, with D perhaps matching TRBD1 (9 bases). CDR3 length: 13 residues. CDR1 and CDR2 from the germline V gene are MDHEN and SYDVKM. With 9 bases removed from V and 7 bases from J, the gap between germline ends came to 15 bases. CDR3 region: CASSGTGFGELFF. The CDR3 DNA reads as TGTGCCAGTAGCGGGACAGGGTTCGGGGAGCTGTTTTTT. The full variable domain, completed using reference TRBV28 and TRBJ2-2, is DVKVTQSSRYLVKRTGEKVFLECVQDMDHENMFWYRQDPGLGLRLIYFSYDVKMKEKGDIPEGYSVSREKKERFSLILESASTNQTSMYLCASSGTGFGELFFGEGSRLTVL.

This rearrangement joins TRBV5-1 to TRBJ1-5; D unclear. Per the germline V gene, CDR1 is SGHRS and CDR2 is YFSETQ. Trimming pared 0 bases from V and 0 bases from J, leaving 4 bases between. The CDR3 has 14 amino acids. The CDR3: CASSLGNSNQPQHF. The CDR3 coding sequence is TGCGCCAGCAGCTTGGGAAATAGCAATCAGCCCCAGCATTTT. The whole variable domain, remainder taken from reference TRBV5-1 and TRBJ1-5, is KAGVTQTPRYLIKTRGQQVTLSCSPISGHRSVSWYQQTPGQGLQFLFEYFSETQRNKGNFPGRFSGRQFSNSRSEMNVSTLELGDSALYLCASSLGNSNQPQHFGDGTRLSIL.

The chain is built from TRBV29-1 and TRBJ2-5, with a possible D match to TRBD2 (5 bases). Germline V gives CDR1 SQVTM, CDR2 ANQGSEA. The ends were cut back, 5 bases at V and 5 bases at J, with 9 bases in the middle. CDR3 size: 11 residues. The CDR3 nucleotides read TGCAGCGTTCTGAGGGAGGAGACCCAGTACTTC. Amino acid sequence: CSVLREETQYF.

The CDR3 sequence: CASSPETGFNQPQHF. The CDR3 region has the DNA TGTGCCAGCTCACCAGAGACAGGTTTCAATCAGCCCCAGCATTTT. The chain is built from TRBV18 and TRBJ1-5, with D tentatively TRBD1 (6 bases). CDR1 is KGHSH and CDR2 is LQKENI in the germline V gene. Trimming stripped 2 bases from V and 3 bases from J, with 11 bases between. CDR3 length equals 15 residues.

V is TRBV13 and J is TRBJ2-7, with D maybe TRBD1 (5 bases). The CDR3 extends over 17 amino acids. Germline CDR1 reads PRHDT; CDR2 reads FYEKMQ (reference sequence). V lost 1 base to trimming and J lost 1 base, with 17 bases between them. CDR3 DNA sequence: TGTGCCAGCAGCTTAGTCAACTCAGCCACAGGATCCTACGAGCAGTACTTC. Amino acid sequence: CASSLVNSATGSYEQYF.

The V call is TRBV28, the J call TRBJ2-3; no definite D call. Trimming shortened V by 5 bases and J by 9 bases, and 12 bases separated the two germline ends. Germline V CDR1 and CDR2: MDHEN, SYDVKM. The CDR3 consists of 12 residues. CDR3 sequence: CASSPLLGTQYF. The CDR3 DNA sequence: TGTGCCAGCAGTCCTTTGTTAGGGACGCAGTATTTT.

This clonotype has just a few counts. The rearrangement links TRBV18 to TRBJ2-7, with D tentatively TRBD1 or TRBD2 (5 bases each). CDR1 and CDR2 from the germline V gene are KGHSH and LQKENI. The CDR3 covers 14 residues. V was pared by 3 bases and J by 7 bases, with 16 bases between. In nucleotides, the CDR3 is TGTGCCAGCTCACCCGGGGCAGGGAAGGGTGAGCAGTACTTC. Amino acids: CASSPGAGKGEQYF.

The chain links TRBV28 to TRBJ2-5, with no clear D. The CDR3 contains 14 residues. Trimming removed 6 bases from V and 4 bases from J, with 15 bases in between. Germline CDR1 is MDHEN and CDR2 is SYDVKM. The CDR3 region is CASSETGPAETQYF. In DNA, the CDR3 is TGTGCCAGCAGCGAGACCGGACCCGCAGAGACCCAGTACTTC.

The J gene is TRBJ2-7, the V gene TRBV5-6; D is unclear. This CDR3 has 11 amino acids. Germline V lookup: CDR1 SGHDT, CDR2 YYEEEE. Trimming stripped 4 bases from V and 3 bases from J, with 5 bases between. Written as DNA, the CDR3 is TGTGCCAGCAGCGGCTTCTACGAGCAGTACTTC. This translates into CASSGFYEQYF.

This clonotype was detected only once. For the CDR3, the DNA is TGTGCCAGCAGCGTCGGCTCTGGGGCCAACGTCCTGACTTTC. Its protein product is CASSVGSGANVLTF. The rearrangement links TRBV9 to TRBJ2-6; D gene unclear. Trimming removed 2 bases from V and 0 bases from J, with 3 bases in between. The CDR3 loop spans 14 amino acids. CDR1 and CDR2 (germline): SGDLS, YYNGEE.

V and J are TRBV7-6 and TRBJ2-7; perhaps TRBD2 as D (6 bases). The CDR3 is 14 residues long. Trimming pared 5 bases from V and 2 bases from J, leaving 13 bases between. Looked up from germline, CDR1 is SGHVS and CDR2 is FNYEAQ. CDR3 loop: CASSGGTPPYEQYF. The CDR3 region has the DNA TGTGCCAGCAGCGGCGGGACTCCTCCCTACGAGCAGTACTTC.